This T cell receptor beta chain came from a study of blood T cell repertoires in COVID-19. Study background: The analysed material was cDNA or gDNA that came from T cells, B-cell-depleted T cells, or PBMCs.

Per the original data handling: Amplifying reference gene primers gave estimates of nucleated cell counts. TCRdb's table, derived via immunoSEQ multiplex PCR, lists solely in-frame clones and lacks some. V and J calls plus clone size are reproduced from that table; the DNA served to infer D and trimming. The sample consists of tens of thousands of clones, 89% of them appearing once. Seattle participants joined during active infection and were tracked over time. Per germline, CDR1 MGHRA and CDR2 YSYEKL. This CDR3 contains 17 residues. Losses at the gene ends were 1 base for V and 4 bases for J; bases not matched to a gene: 9.

Sequencing input: peripheral blood. The clonotype originates from a woman aged 55-69 years with COVID-19, enrolled during active disease. The chain uses TRBV4-1 and TRBJ2-2; 7 bases line up with TRBD1. The CDR3 coding sequence is TGCGCCAGCAGCCAAGCCGACAGGGCCCTTAGCACCGGGGAGCTGTTTTTT. It specifies CASSQADRALSTGELFF.